The 26 T cell receptor beta chains reported below all come from one sample, sequenced in a study of CD8+CD57+ T cells in acquired aplastic anemia. It was patients with CD8+CD57+ cell expansion by flow cytometry who were chosen for sequencing. Genomic DNA was employed as the template in profiling TCR beta VDJ and CDR3. TCRdb called the reads again in MiXCR, with one record for every CDR3 protein. This sample has 450,000 to 550,000 distinct CDR3 sequences, with approximately 32% found just once. The sample was sorted CD4+, CD8+, or CD8+CD57+ T cells (not recorded which) from PBMCs. These receptors were obtained from a human donor with aplastic anemia.

CDR3 coding DNA: TGTGCCAGTAAGGAGGTAGCCGACGACGAGCAGTACTTC. Its translation: CASKEVADDEQYF. The rearrangement links TRBV19 to TRBJ2-7, with D perhaps matching TRBD2 (5 bases). Trimming removed 7 bases at V and 5 bases at J, with 15 bases between. Germline V CDR1 and CDR2: LNHDA, SQIVND (reference sequence). The CDR3 covers 13 residues. Looking up the rest from reference TRBV19 and TRBJ2-7 gives the full variable domain: DGGITQSPKYLFRKEGQNVTLSCEQNLNHDAMYWYRQDPGQGLRLIYYSQIVNDFQKGDIAEGYSVSREKKESFPLTVTSAQKNPTAFYLCASKEVADDEQYFGPGTRLTVT.

This clonotype came up once. V gene TRBV20-1 combines with J gene TRBJ2-5; 10 bases are a match to TRBD1. Germline values: CDR1 DFQATT, CDR2 SNEGSKA (reference sequence). Trimming took 1 base from V and 4 from J; bases not matched to a gene: 0. This CDR3 comprises 13 residues. The CDR3 loop reads CSARGQGAETQYF. For the CDR3, the DNA is TGCAGTGCTAGAGGACAGGGGGCAGAGACCCAGTACTTC.

In its sample, this clonotype was seen a few times. This rearrangement joins TRBV6-1 to TRBJ2-2, with 7 nucleotides matching TRBD1. With V trimmed by 5 bases and J by 8 bases, 8 bases remained unmatched. The length of the CDR3 is 14 residues. Per the germline V gene, CDR1 is MNHNS and CDR2 is SASEGT. This CDR3 reads CASSRDRAPGELFF. The CDR3 bases are TGTGCCAGCAGTAGAGACAGGGCTCCTGGGGAGCTGTTTTTT.

This clonotype was counted a few times. A single base separates this from a much larger clone, so it may be a read error. V gene TRBV29-1 combines with J gene TRBJ1-1; 8 bases are a match to TRBD1. Germline V lookup: CDR1 SQVTM, CDR2 ANQGSEA. CDR3 size: 14 residues. Trimming cost V 6 bases and J 7 bases; bases outside gene matches: 13. This chain's CDR3 is CSVKVRTGSNEAFF. CDR3 sequence (DNA): TGCAGCGTCAAAGTCCGGACAGGGTCGAATGAAGCTTTCTTT.

V and J are TRBV5-8 and TRBJ1-1; possibly TRBD1 for D (6 bases). The CDR3 is made up of 15 amino acids. Germline loops: CDR1 SGHTS, CDR2 YDEGEE. V gave up 5 bases and J gave up 1 base, with 15 bases separating them. This CDR3 is CASRYAIQGNTEAFF. CDR3 coding DNA: TGTGCCAGCAGGTATGCCATACAGGGGAACACTGAAGCTTTCTTT.

As concerns this clonotype: One end of the junction fails to match germline, which may point to a read error. This rearrangement joins TRBV7-8 to TRBJ2-1; D gene ambiguous. Per the germline V gene, CDR1 is SGHVS and CDR2 is FQNEAQ. This CDR3 region has 14 residues. CDR3: CASSLAAGYNEQFF. The CDR3 nucleotides read TGTGCCAGCAGTTTAGCAGCCGGTTACAATGAGCAGTTCTTC. Supplemented by reference TRBV7-8 and TRBJ2-1, the full variable domain reads GAGVSQSPRYKVAKRGQDVALRCDPISGHVSLFWYQQALGQGPEFLTYFQNEAQLDKSGLPSDRFFAERPEGSVSTLKIQRTQQEDSAVYLCASSLAAGYNEQFFGPGTRLTVL.

This clonotype has at least ten counts. CDR3 amino acids: CSVAARRGGYTF. The CDR3 nucleotides read TGCAGCGTGGCAGCCCGGCGTGGAGGCTACACCTTC. The chain uses TRBV29-1 and TRBJ1-2; no clear D gene. CDR3 length: 12 amino acids. V lost 6 bases to trimming and J lost 8 bases, with 16 bases between them. Germline assignment: CDR1 SQVTM and CDR2 ANQGSEA.

The chain is built from TRBV24-1 and TRBJ1-1; 7 nucleotides align to TRBD1. This CDR3 is built from 13 residues. Germline V lookup: CDR1 KGHDR, CDR2 SFDVKD. With 5 bases clipped from V and 7 bases from J, the junction kept 6 bases outside the gene matches. CDR3 loop: CATSALDRSEAFF. DNA of the CDR3: TGTGCCACCAGTGCTCTGGACAGGAGTGAAGCTTTCTTT.

The rearrangement links TRBV7-9 to TRBJ1-4, with 9 positions matching TRBD1. The V gene end was trimmed by 5 bases and the J gene end by 2 bases; junction bases not matched to a gene: 6. CDR3 length: 16 amino acids. The germline CDR1 and CDR2 sequences are SEHNR and FQNEAQ (reference sequence). This CDR3 is CASSKDRGRTNEKLFF. For the CDR3, the DNA is TGTGCCAGCAGCAAGGACAGGGGTCGTACTAATGAAAAACTGTTTTTT.

The chain joins TRBV7-9 to TRBJ2-7; D might be TRBD1 (6 bases). The CDR3 contains 13 residues. V was clipped by 1 base and J by 12 bases, with 16 bases between them. Germline lookup yields CDR1 SEHNR and CDR2 FQNEAQ (reference sequence). CDR3: CASSLVGGASPYF. CDR3 DNA: TGTGCCAGCAGCTTAGTTGGGGGCGCGTCCCCGTACTTC.

This clonotype was counted at least ten times. This chain joins TRBV10-3 and TRBJ2-6; D may be TRBD1 or TRBD2 (6 bases each). This CDR3 contains 18 residues. Per germline, CDR1 ENHRY and CDR2 SYGVKD. V was clipped by 3 bases and J by 1 base, with 16 bases between them. CDR3 region: CAISDGGRRGSGANVLTF. CDR3 nucleotides: TGTGCCATCAGTGACGGGGGCCGTCGGGGGTCTGGGGCCAACGTCCTGACTTTC.

The CDR3 DNA follows: TGTGCCAGCAGTGATGAGTCTATTGGTGGCTACACCTTC. This sequence encodes CASSDESIGGYTF. The chain has TRBV6-1 and TRBJ1-2; D gene unclear. V was shortened by 3 bases and J by 7 bases, with 12 bases between the two germline ends. Germline-derived CDR1 and CDR2 are MNHNS and SASEGT. The CDR3 is 13 amino acids.

The rearrangement uses TRBV25-1 and TRBJ2-2; the match to TRBD1 covers 9 bases. Germline V CDR1 and CDR2: MGHDK, SYGVNS. V shed 5 bases and J 4 bases; nucleotides not matched to a gene: 8. CDR3 size: 16 residues. This chain's CDR3 is CASSSWTGVSTGELFF. The CDR3 nucleotides are TGTGCCAGCAGTTCCTGGACAGGGGTCAGCACCGGGGAGCTGTTTTTT.

This clonotype was seen more than once but under ten times. The V and J genes are TRBV6-1 and TRBJ2-7; unclear D gene. Between the trimmed V and J ends, which lost 5 bases and 3 bases, there was a span of 17 bases. CDR1 and CDR2 from the germline V gene are MNHNS and SASEGT. The CDR3 length is 15 residues. The CDR3 loop is CASSPTSILFYEQYF. CDR3 DNA sequence: TGTGCCAGCAGTCCTACGAGCATACTATTCTACGAGCAGTACTTC.

In this sample, this clonotype turned up many times. The V call is TRBV7-3, the J call TRBJ1-6, with 10 nucleotides matching TRBD1. There are 16 residues in the CDR3. Per the germline V gene, CDR1 is SGHTA and CDR2 is FQGTGA. With 5 bases clipped from V and 10 bases from J, the junction kept 11 bases outside the gene matches. The CDR3 DNA reads TGTGCCAGCAGCCCCCAGGGACAGGGGAGAGGGTCACCCCTCCACTTT. Translated: CASSPQGQGRGSPLHF.

Ten or more counts support this clonotype. The rearrangement uses TRBV20-1 and TRBJ2-7; D is possibly TRBD1 (5 bases). Trimming shortened V by 0 bases and J by 1 base, and 10 bases separated the two germline ends. The CDR3 has 14 residues. From germline, CDR1 is DFQATT and CDR2 SNEGSKA (reference sequence). The CDR3 region is CSARDPTGSYEQYF. The DNA of the CDR3 is TGCAGTGCTAGAGATCCAACAGGTTCCTACGAGCAGTACTTC.

This rearrangement joins TRBV25-1 to TRBJ1-5; a possible D gene is TRBD1 (6 bases). CDR1 and CDR2 (germline): MGHDK, SYGVNS. This CDR3 has 14 amino acids. CDR3 DNA sequence: TGTGCTAGAGATGGGAGACAGGTCAATCAGCCCCAGCATTTT. Amino acids: CARDGRQVNQPQHF.

This clonotype was seen repeatedly, ten times or more. The chain employs TRBV19 and TRBJ1-2; 7 bases align to TRBD1. V shed 5 bases and J 2 bases; nucleotides not matched to a gene: 5. This CDR3 is 14 amino acids long. Germline V gene lookup returns CDR1 LNHDA and CDR2 SQIVND (reference sequence). The CDR3: CASSPGTANYGYTF. CDR3 sequence (DNA): TGTGCCAGTAGTCCCGGGACAGCCAACTATGGCTACACCTTC. Full variable domain (rest looked up from reference TRBV19 and TRBJ1-2): DGGITQSPKYLFRKEGQNVTLSCEQNLNHDAMYWYRQDPGQGLRLIYYSQIVNDFQKGDIAEGYSVSREKKESFPLTVTSAQKNPTAFYLCASSPGTANYGYTFGSGTRLTVV.

This chain connects TRBV6-1 to TRBJ2-5; possible D gene TRBD1, 6 bases. The CDR3 spans 16 residues. The germline V gene has CDR1 MNHNS and CDR2 SASEGT. V lost 7 bases to trimming and J lost 0 bases, with 18 bases between them. This CDR3 is CASKSGTRLYQETQYF. CDR3 nucleotide sequence: TGTGCCAGCAAGTCCGGGACAAGACTGTACCAAGAGACCCAGTACTTC.

This clonotype was seen ten or more times. The chain is built from TRBV19 and TRBJ2-3; D is possibly TRBD1 (6 bases). This CDR3 spans 15 amino acids. The V end was cut by 4 bases, the J end by 3 bases, with 14 bases between. Germline V gives CDR1 LNHDA, CDR2 SQIVND (reference sequence). The chain's CDR3 is CASSNRQGSTDTQYF. In DNA, the CDR3 is TGTGCCAGTAGTAATCGGCAGGGGAGTACAGATACGCAGTATTTT.

This chain joins TRBV5-1 and TRBJ2-3, with D perhaps TRBD2 (6 bases). Germline V gene lookup returns CDR1 SGHRS and CDR2 YFSETQ. The V and J ends lost 0 bases and 4 bases respectively, with 15 bases between them. The CDR3 runs to 16 residues. CDR3 sequence reads: CASSLGGGGRADTQYF. The CDR3 nucleotides read TGCGCCAGCAGCTTGGGCGGAGGAGGGCGGGCAGATACGCAGTATTTT.

This clonotype was counted only a few times. The V and J genes are TRBV20-1 and TRBJ2-5, with TRBD1 as a possible D gene (6 bases). Deletions cut 1 base from V and 5 bases from J, with 14 bases between. The CDR3 has 14 residues. Germline V CDR1 and CDR2: DFQATT, SNEGSKA (reference sequence). The DNA for the CDR3 is TGCAGTGCTAGAGGGACAGCCTTACACGAGACCCAGTACTTC. Protein: CSARGTALHETQYF.

The genes are TRBV10-1 and TRBJ1-1; D perhaps matches TRBD1 (6 bases). Germline values: CDR1 WNHNN, CDR2 SYGVQD (reference sequence). The CDR3 contains 13 residues. The V and J ends lost 8 bases and 5 bases respectively, with 15 bases between them. The CDR3 loop is CASVAGAGTEAFF. For the CDR3, the DNA is TGCGCCAGCGTTGCGGGGGCCGGAACTGAAGCTTTCTTT.

This clonotype was seen many times. The chain is built from TRBV29-1 and TRBJ1-2; D unclear. The V end lost 4 bases, the J end lost 8 bases, and 11 bases lay between the germline ends. The CDR3 covers 11 residues. CDR1 and CDR2 (germline): SQVTM, ANQGSEA. The CDR3 DNA follows: TGCAGCGTTGTCCCCAGATCCGGCTACACCTTC. Translation gives CSVVPRSGYTF.

J is TRBJ1-5 and V is TRBV29-1; maybe TRBD1 (6 bases). The CDR3 totals 14 residues. Trimming stripped 4 bases from V and 6 bases from J, with 16 bases between. Germline V gives CDR1 SQVTM, CDR2 ANQGSEA. This CDR3 reads CSVADGGQLQPQHF. CDR3 nucleotide sequence: TGCAGCGTTGCAGATGGGGGGCAGCTTCAGCCCCAGCATTTT.

Ten or more counts support this clonotype. The chain is built from TRBV7-3 and TRBJ1-6, with D perhaps TRBD1 (5 bases). The V gene's germline CDR1 is SGHTA and CDR2 FQGTGA. This CDR3 contains 14 residues. Trimming shortened V by 5 bases and J by 7 bases, and 12 bases separated the two germline ends. The CDR3, as DNA: TGTGCCAGCAGCCATCCGGGGCCCAATTCACCCCTCCACTTT. Its translation is CASSHPGPNSPLHF.